A single sample gave rise to the 18 T cell receptor beta chains below, sequenced in a study of human T cells and chemical hapten exposure. Each CDR3 protein is one row after TCRdb ran MiXCR on the RACE reads. Of about 110,000 distinct CDR3 sequences in the sample, 8% to 13% were seen once. Specified time point: patch test 1, 2 weeks after DPC sensitization. Described treatment: therapeutic diphenylcyclopropenone sensitization with weekly scalp DPC. Sequencing was performed on whole blood, taken in connection with sensitization to the hapten diphenylcyclopropenone (DPC). The receptors originated from a woman aged 40 to 49 with alopecia areata. Some clones in this sample may be carry-over from other donors' samples.

This rearrangement joins TRBV20-1 to TRBJ2-1; 10 bases fit TRBD1. V lost 6 bases to trimming and J lost 8 bases; unmatched junction nucleotides: 7. The CDR3 sequence is 13 residues long. The germline V gene has CDR1 DFQATT and CDR2 SNEGSKA (reference sequence). The CDR3 spells CSAGTGEFDEQFF. In DNA form, the CDR3 reads TGCAGTGCAGGGACAGGGGAATTTGATGAGCAGTTCTTC.

This clonotype showed up many times. V usage is TRBV30 and J usage is TRBJ1-2, with D possibly being TRBD1 (5 bases). This CDR3 is 11 amino acids long. Germline loops: CDR1 GTSNPN, CDR2 SVGIG (reference sequence). Trimming pared 2 bases from V and 7 bases from J, leaving 8 bases between. DNA for the CDR3: TGTGCCTGGAGTCCGGGGGTTGGCTACACCTTC. Protein sequence: CAWSPGVGYTF. The variable domain in full, completed from reference TRBV30 and TRBJ1-2, reads SQTIHQWPATLVQPVGSPLSLECTVEGTSNPNLYWYRQAAGRGLQLLFYSVGIGQISSEVPQNLSASRPQDRQFILSSKKLLLSDSGFYLCAWSPGVGYTFGSGTRLTVV.

The table lists this clonotype with many counts. The gene calls are TRBV7-9 and TRBJ1-1; D call uncertain. This CDR3 has 14 residues. CDR1 and CDR2 (germline): SEHNR, FQNEAQ (reference sequence). V was shortened by 1 base and J by 2 bases, with 8 bases between the two germline ends. CDR3 loop: CASSLDSPNTEAFF. As DNA, the CDR3 is TGTGCCAGCAGCTTAGATTCACCAAACACTGAAGCTTTCTTT.

This clonotype was seen a handful of times. DNA of the CDR3: TGTGCCAGCGTGGGACAGGGTACTGGAAACACCATATATTTT. Translated: CASVGQGTGNTIYF. The chain links TRBV9 to TRBJ1-3; 9 positions match TRBD1. V shed 7 bases, J shed 2 bases, and the junction held 4 bases outside the gene matches. Per the germline V gene, CDR1 is SGDLS and CDR2 is YYNGEE. The CDR3 sequence is 14 residues long.

The chain couples TRBV12-3 or TRBV12-4 to TRBJ2-7; perhaps TRBD2 as D (7 bases). The CDR3 runs 15 residues. V dropped 2 bases and J dropped 4 bases, with 15 bases sitting between them. CDR3 in amino acids: CASSLTAGAFYEQYF. The CDR3 DNA reads TGTGCCAGCAGTTTAACGGCGGGGGCCTTTTACGAGCAGTACTTC.

This clonotype was counted at least ten times. CDR3: CASSYSTGGSAEAFF. CDR3 sequence (DNA): TGTGCCAGCAGTTACTCGACAGGAGGGTCGGCTGAAGCTTTCTTT. The chain is built from TRBV6-5 and TRBJ1-1; TRBD1 might be the D (6 bases). Between the trimmed V and J ends, which lost 0 bases and 6 bases, there was a span of 14 bases. There are 15 residues in the CDR3. Germline-derived CDR1 and CDR2 are MNHEY and SVGAGI.

The chain is built from TRBV20-1 and TRBJ2-5; 10 nucleotides match TRBD2. Germline CDR1 reads DFQATT; CDR2 reads SNEGSKA (reference sequence). The CDR3 extends over 13 amino acids. J lost 6 bases, V lost 5 bases, and 6 bases had no gene match. The CDR3 DNA follows: TGCAGTGCTCGGGGACTAGCGTTCCAGACCCAGTACTTC. Residues: CSARGLAFQTQYF.

The sample holds many counts of this clonotype. The rearrangement joins TRBV3-1 to TRBJ2-6; D remains unclear. Germline CDR1 and CDR2: LGHDT and YNNKEL (reference sequence). The V and J ends lost 4 bases and 2 bases respectively, with 3 bases between them. The CDR3 is made up of 13 amino acids. The CDR3 is CASSPTGANVLTF. In DNA, the CDR3 is TGTGCCAGCAGCCCTACTGGGGCCAACGTCCTGACTTTC.

V usage is TRBV30 and J usage is TRBJ1-1; the D gene is possibly TRBD1 (6 bases). This CDR3 comprises 13 residues. V lost 3 bases and J lost 4, with 12 bases in between. Germline CDR1 is GTSNPN and CDR2 is SVGIG (reference sequence). The chain's CDR3 is CAWSRGRGTEAFF. CDR3 bases: TGTGCCTGGAGCAGGGGCAGGGGCACTGAAGCTTTCTTT.

The count of this clonotype is one. CDR3 sequence reads: CAWGQGGNTEAFF. CDR3 in DNA: TGTGCCTGGGGACAGGGGGGTAACACTGAAGCTTTCTTT. The V call is TRBV30, the J call TRBJ1-1; 10 nucleotides agree with TRBD1. The CDR3 is 13 amino acids. Trimming took 5 bases from V and 2 from J; bases not matched to a gene: 2. Germline lookup yields CDR1 GTSNPN and CDR2 SVGIG (reference sequence).

There are a few counts of this clonotype. The chain couples TRBV4-2 to TRBJ2-7, with D unresolved. Germline V lookup: CDR1 LGHNA, CDR2 YNFKEQ. Deletions cut 0 bases from V and 7 bases from J, with 13 bases between. The CDR3 covers 14 residues. CDR3 residues: CASSQERLTQEQYF. CDR3 in DNA: TGTGCCAGCAGCCAAGAACGGTTGACGCAGGAGCAGTACTTC.

The chain uses TRBV19 and TRBJ2-3; D unresolved. CDR3 length: 14 amino acids. V was trimmed by 7 bases and J by 4 bases, leaving 15 bases between them. In germline, CDR1 is LNHDA, CDR2 SQIVND (reference sequence). CDR3 sequence: CASKVGPASDTQYF. The CDR3 DNA is TGTGCCAGTAAGGTGGGTCCCGCGTCAGATACGCAGTATTTT.

This clonotype was observed a handful of times. This chain connects TRBV18 to TRBJ2-7, with a weak D call TRBD2 (6 bases). Germline V gene data show CDR1 as KGHSH and CDR2 as LQKENI. Trimming cost V 3 bases and J 4 bases, with 16 bases left between them. This CDR3 region has 15 residues. Written as DNA, the CDR3 is TGTGCCAGCTCACCGTTTCGGGGCGCGGGATACGAGCAGTACTTC. This codes for CASSPFRGAGYEQYF.

This clonotype appeared many times. In nucleotides, the CDR3 is TGTGCCAGCAGTTCCGCCATGGGGAACCATTATGGCTACACCTTC. Residues: CASSSAMGNHYGYTF. The V call is TRBV12-3 or TRBV12-4, the J call TRBJ1-2; D unresolved. Deletions cut 4 bases from V and 5 bases from J, with 17 bases between. There are 15 residues in the CDR3.

In its sample, this clonotype was seen a few times. The chain is built from TRBV3-1 and TRBJ1-2, with D unclear. The CDR3 spans 11 residues. V shed 0 bases and J shed 8 bases, with 4 bases lying between them. Per the germline V gene, CDR1 is LGHDT and CDR2 is YNNKEL (reference sequence). DNA for the CDR3: TGTGCCAGCAGCCAAGATTTGGGCTACACCTTC. Protein sequence: CASSQDLGYTF.

This clonotype was seen at least ten times. The chain uses TRBV19 and TRBJ2-3, with 11 bases aligning to TRBD2. The CDR3 is 15 residues long. The ends lost 7 bases at V and 5 bases at J; junction bases unmatched: 8. Germline V gives CDR1 LNHDA, CDR2 SQIVND (reference sequence). CDR3 DNA sequence: TGTGCCAGTAAGAGACTAGCGGGAACGAAAGATACGCAGTATTTT. It translates to CASKRLAGTKDTQYF.

This clonotype was observed many times. The chain couples TRBV10-3 to TRBJ2-1; TRBD1 matches 7 bases. The germline CDR1 and CDR2 sequences are ENHRY and SYGVKD. Trimming took 6 bases from V and 0 from J; bases not matched to a gene: 5. The CDR3 is 15 amino acids. The CDR3 nucleotides read TGTGCCATCAGACAGGACAGGAGCTCCTACAATGAGCAGTTCTTC. Translation: CAIRQDRSSYNEQFF.

Ten or more counts support this clonotype. The rearrangement joins TRBV5-5 to TRBJ1-1; unclear D gene. Between the trimmed V and J ends, which lost 4 bases and 5 bases, there was a span of 30 bases. Germline V gene lookup returns CDR1 SGHKS and CDR2 YYEKEE (reference sequence). The CDR3 loop spans 19 amino acids. CDR3 residues: CASSPTGVPRRTLWTEAFF. The CDR3 DNA reads TGTGCCAGCAGCCCAACTGGTGTACCCCGACGGACCCTCTGGACTGAAGCTTTCTTT.